The sample holds a few counts of the clone carrying this TCR beta chain. Its matching antigen is unknown. These data are taken from a study of OX40 agonist ivuxolimab in advanced cancers. Notes on the study in general: A proportion of nonresponders additionally exhibited low normalized T-cell clonal expansion. Antigen specificity of clonally expanded peripheral T cells was not established. The study observed clonal expansion of CD4+ and CD8+ blood T cells by week 6 at 0.1 to 3.0 mg/kg.

The trim removed 3 bases at V and 2 bases at J, leaving 11 bases unmatched. This CDR3 has 18 amino acids. Germline CDR1 SGHDT, CDR2 YYEEEE. Libraries were prepared by immunoSEQ multiplex PCR; TCRdb keeps only in-frame clonotypes and omits some of them. Of tens of thousands of clones in the sample, approximately 90% were seen once. The specimen was CD4+ or CD8+ T cells sorted from blood, collected in a trial of the OX40 agonist ivuxolimab. The sequence was collected from an adult with an advanced solid tumor such as melanoma, head and neck, liver or kidney cancer. The chain uses TRBV5-6 and TRBJ2-7, with 13 bases that match TRBD2. In DNA, the CDR3 is TGTGCCAGCAGCTACTCCGGGACTAGCGGGAAGACCACCTACGAGCAGTACTTC. This encodes CASSYSGTSGKTTYEQYF.